The 9 T cell receptor beta chains presented below share a single source sample, sequenced in a study of neurological immune-mediated disorders. TCRdb re-analysed the 5' RACE reads in MiXCR, keeping a single row per CDR3 protein. The sample holds about 17,000 distinct CDR3 sequences; around 3.4% are singletons and the top ten take 20% to 25%. Sample: CD8+ T cells from blood. Receptors originate from a woman between 40 and 55 years old in good health.

This clonotype is labeled as large. The junction differs from germline at one of its ends, possibly a read error. The chain employs TRBV5-5 and TRBJ2-2, with a weak D call TRBD1 (6 bases). Germline lookup yields CDR1 SGHKS and CDR2 YYEKEE (reference sequence). The length of the CDR3 is 17 residues. The CDR3 protein is CASSLSLGTTKTGELFF. For the CDR3, the DNA is TGTGCCAGCAGCTTGAGTCTCGGGACAACGAAAACCGGGGAGCTGTTTTTT.

This clonotype was counted ten times or more. This chain links TRBV7-7 with TRBJ2-7; D is possibly TRBD2 (5 bases). The CDR3 spans 15 residues. Germline values: CDR1 SSHAT, CDR2 FNYEAQ (reference sequence). The germline V and J ends were trimmed by 1 base and 0 bases, with 10 bases remaining between them. CDR3 protein: CASSLEIGSSYEQYF. For the CDR3, the DNA is TGTGCCAGCAGCTTAGAGATAGGGAGCTCCTACGAGCAGTACTTC.

This clonotype was observed many times. J is TRBJ1-1 and V is TRBV6-6, with D possibly matching TRBD1 (6 bases). In germline, CDR1 is MNHNY, CDR2 SVGAGI (reference sequence). Deletions cut 11 bases from V and 4 bases from J, with 17 bases between. The CDR3 has 13 amino acids. The chain's CDR3 is CAGIDRYGTEAFF. The CDR3 coding sequence is TGTGCCGGGATTGACAGGTATGGCACTGAAGCTTTCTTT.

This chain uses TRBV4-3 with TRBJ2-3, with D maybe TRBD1 (6 bases). The length of the CDR3 is 14 residues. Germline-derived CDR1 and CDR2 are LGHNA and YSLEER. CDR3 nucleotide sequence: TGCACAAGCAAGGCAGGAGAGGGGGCAGATACGCAGTATTTT. As protein: CTSKAGEGADTQYF.

This chain uses TRBV9 with TRBJ2-7, with no clear D. The V gene lost 1 base and the J gene lost 4 bases, with 3 bases spanning the gap. The CDR3 extends over 11 amino acids. Germline V lookup: CDR1 SGDLS, CDR2 YYNGEE. The CDR3, as DNA: TGTGCCAGCAGCGTAAGTTACGAGCAGTACTTC. It yields the protein CASSVSYEQYF.

This clonotype was observed at least ten times. The V call is TRBV5-6, the J call TRBJ1-6, with D hard to call. Looked up from germline, CDR1 is SGHDT and CDR2 is YYEEEE. V lost 4 bases and J 0 bases, leaving 14 bases between the germline ends. This CDR3 has 17 amino acids. The chain's CDR3 is CASSLFPRDSYNSPLHF. The DNA of the CDR3 is TGTGCCAGCAGCCTTTTTCCCCGGGACTCCTATAATTCACCCCTCCACTTT. Complete variable domain (other parts from reference TRBV5-6 and TRBJ1-6): DAGVTQSPTHLIKTRGQQVTLRCSPKSGHDTVSWYQQALGQGPQFIFQYYEEEERQRGNFPDRFSGHQFPNYSSELNVNALLLGDSALYLCASSLFPRDSYNSPLHFGNGTRLTVT.

This clonotype was counted ten times or more. V gene TRBV10-2 combines with J gene TRBJ2-7; tentative D call: TRBD1 (5 bases). The CDR3 is 13 residues long. Germline CDR1 and CDR2: WSHSY and SAAADI. Trimming removed 8 bases from V and 5 bases from J, with 16 bases in between. The CDR3 DNA sequence: TGCGCCAGCCCCGGCGGCCCAGGGAACGAGCAGTACTTC. Translating gives CASPGGPGNEQYF.

This clonotype was detected many times. This sequence joins TRBV7-2 and TRBJ1-6; 7 bases align to TRBD1. The CDR3 consists of 15 residues. The germline V gene encodes CDR1 SGHTA and CDR2 FQGNSA. Trimming took 5 bases from V and 9 from J; bases not matched to a gene: 10. CDR3 in amino acids: CASSQIAGGLSPLHF. DNA for the CDR3: TGTGCCAGCAGCCAGATAGCAGGGGGTCTTTCACCCCTCCACTTT.

By frequency in the sample, this clonotype is medium-sized (0.01 to 0.1%). V gene TRBV29-1 combines with J gene TRBJ2-2; TRBD2 matches 13 bases. In germline, CDR1 is SQVTM, CDR2 ANQGSEA. V trimming: 4 bases; J trimming: 5 bases; junction bases outside the gene matches: 7. The CDR3 spans 16 residues. The DNA of the CDR3 is TGCAGCGTTGTGGGGACTAGCGGGAAGGTAACCGGGGAGCTGTTTTTT. It specifies CSVVGTSGKVTGELFF.